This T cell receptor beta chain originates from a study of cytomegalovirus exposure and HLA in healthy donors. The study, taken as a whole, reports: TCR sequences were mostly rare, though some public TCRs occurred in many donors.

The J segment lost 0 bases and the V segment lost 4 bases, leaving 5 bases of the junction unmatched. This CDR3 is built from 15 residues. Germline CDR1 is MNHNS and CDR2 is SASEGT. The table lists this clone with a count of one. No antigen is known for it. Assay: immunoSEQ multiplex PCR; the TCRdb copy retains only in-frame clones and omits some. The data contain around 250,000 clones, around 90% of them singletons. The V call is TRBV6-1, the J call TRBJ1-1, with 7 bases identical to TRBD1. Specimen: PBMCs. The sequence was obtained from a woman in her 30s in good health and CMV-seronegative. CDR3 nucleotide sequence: TGTGCCAGCAGTGGACACACAGGGGTGAACACTGAAGCTTTCTTT. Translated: CASSGHTGVNTEAFF.